Each of the 22 T cell receptor beta chains below was sequenced from the same sample in a study of CD8 T cells in ankylosing spondylitis. TCRdb fed the 5' RACE reads into MiXCR, producing one record per CDR3 protein. The table shows hundreds of thousands of distinct CDR3 sequences, with under 8.5% occurring only once. The source material was blood, either unsorted or a sorted T cell fraction (not recorded which). The receptor source for this set is a female donor with ankylosing spondylitis or in good health (not recorded which).

This clonotype has ten or more counts. An end of the junction differs from the germline gene, which may be a read error. The chain is built from TRBV4-2 and TRBJ2-3, with a possible D match to TRBD2 (5 bases). Germline CDR1 and CDR2: LGHNA and YNFKEQ. The CDR3 spans 17 residues. DNA of the CDR3: TGTGCCAGCAGCCACGGACCGGACTCGAGCACGAGAGATAAGCAGTATTTT. Protein: CASSHGPDSSTRDKQYF.

This clonotype came up many times. V and J are TRBV4-2 and TRBJ2-7; 10 positions match TRBD1. The CDR3 length is 15 residues. V gave up 4 bases and J gave up 6 bases; unmatched junction bases: 9. Per the germline V gene, CDR1 is LGHNA and CDR2 is YNFKEQ. The CDR3 loop is CASSPDRGPGSEQYF. The CDR3 nucleotides are TGTGCCAGCAGCCCCGACAGGGGGCCAGGGTCCGAGCAGTACTTC.

The chain links TRBV7-2 to TRBJ2-5; the match to TRBD2 covers 11 bases. V shed 5 bases, J shed 4 bases, and the junction held 3 bases outside the gene matches. The CDR3 runs 14 residues. Germline values: CDR1 SGHTA, CDR2 FQGNSA. The CDR3 coding sequence is TGTGCCAGCAGCGACGGGACTAGCGGAGAGACCCAGTACTTC. This encodes CASSDGTSGETQYF.

Many counts were recorded for this clonotype. The rearrangement joins TRBV27 to TRBJ2-2; weak D call: TRBD1 (5 bases). Germline-derived CDR1 and CDR2 are MNHEY and SMNVEV (reference sequence). Trimming cost V 0 bases and J 9 bases, with 11 bases left between them. The length of the CDR3 is 14 residues. In DNA form, the CDR3 reads TGTGCCAGCAGTTTATCGCGGTCAGGGCGGGAGCTGTTTTTT. Translated: CASSLSRSGRELFF.

This clonotype came up many times. V and J are TRBV12-3 or TRBV12-4 and TRBJ2-3, with D perhaps assigned TRBD1 or TRBD2 (6 bases each). The CDR3 has 15 amino acids. With 7 bases removed from V and 4 bases from J, the gap between germline ends came to 18 bases. The CDR3 spells CASKPGLRGPDTQYF. CDR3 DNA: TGTGCCAGCAAGCCGGGACTCAGGGGCCCAGATACGCAGTATTTT.

This clonotype was seen at least ten times. V gene TRBV20-1 combines with J gene TRBJ2-1, with TRBD1 matching 10 bases. Trimming cost V 0 bases and J 3 bases; bases outside gene matches: 2. The germline CDR1 and CDR2 sequences are DFQATT and SNEGSKA (reference sequence). The CDR3 loop spans 15 amino acids. The CDR3 reads CSAREGDRGYNEQFF. CDR3 nucleotide sequence: TGCAGTGCTAGAGAGGGGGACAGGGGCTACAATGAGCAGTTCTTC.

This clonotype appeared many times. The chain employs TRBV5-1 and TRBJ2-5; D perhaps matches TRBD1 (6 bases). With 4 bases removed from V and 4 bases from J, the gap between germline ends came to 14 bases. This CDR3 comprises 14 residues. The germline CDR1 and CDR2 sequences are SGHRS and YFSETQ. DNA for the CDR3: TGCGCCAGCAGCCGGGACACGGTGGCAGAGACCCAGTACTTC. Translated, it gives CASSRDTVAETQYF.

This clonotype occurred many times. J is TRBJ1-2 and V is TRBV25-1; D gene uncertain. Germline lookup yields CDR1 MGHDK and CDR2 SYGVNS. The CDR3 has 12 residues. With 2 bases removed from V and 3 bases from J, the gap between germline ends came to 4 bases. CDR3: CASSESYYGYTF. CDR3 DNA sequence: TGTGCCAGCAGTGAAAGTTACTATGGCTACACCTTC.

V is TRBV11-2 and J is TRBJ2-7; maybe TRBD2 (7 bases). The germline V gene encodes CDR1 SGHAT and CDR2 FQNNGV. CDR3 size: 13 residues. The ends were cut back, 5 bases at V and 7 bases at J, with 15 bases in the middle. The CDR3 DNA follows: TGTGCCAGCAGCAAAGGGGGGGCCGGGGAGCAGTACTTC. Its protein product is CASSKGGAGEQYF.

This chain connects TRBV20-1 to TRBJ2-5, with 7 bases matching TRBD1. Germline trimming cut 3 bases from V and 1 base from J; bases unmatched to any gene: 8. Per the germline V gene, CDR1 is DFQATT and CDR2 is SNEGSKA (reference sequence). This CDR3 has 15 residues. This chain's CDR3 is CSASTGTVTQETQYF. The CDR3 coding sequence is TGCAGTGCTAGCACCGGGACAGTTACCCAAGAGACCCAGTACTTC.

This clonotype was seen repeatedly, ten times or more. The chain recombines TRBV20-1 with TRBJ2-3, with D tentatively TRBD1 or TRBD2 (6 bases each). V was cut by 3 bases and J by 9 bases, with 10 bases left in between. Germline CDR1 and CDR2: DFQATT and SNEGSKA (reference sequence). CDR3 length: 11 amino acids. The CDR3 DNA is TGCAGTGCTAGTTTAGGGGGGACGCAGTATTTT. It specifies CSASLGGTQYF.

This clonotype has ten or more counts. The chain links TRBV7-2 to TRBJ2-5, with 12 nucleotides matching TRBD2. CDR1 is SGHTA, CDR2 FQGNSA, per germline. V trimming: 6 bases; J trimming: 4 bases; junction bases outside the gene matches: 6. There are 15 residues in the CDR3. CDR3 DNA sequence: TGTGCCAGCAGAGCCCGACTAGCGGGAGCAGAGACCCAGTACTTC. Protein product: CASRARLAGAETQYF. The full variable domain, in which reference TRBV7-2 and TRBJ2-5 provide the parts outside the CDR3, is GAGVSQSPSNKVTEKGKDVELRCDPISGHTALYWYRQSLGQGLEFLIYFQGNSAPDKSGLPSDRFSAERTGGSVSTLTIQRTQQEDSAVYLCASRARLAGAETQYFGPGTRLLVL.

With respect to this clonotype: This may stem from a read error, because a much larger clone lies one nucleotide away. The rearrangement links TRBV12-3 or TRBV12-4 to TRBJ2-5; 8 positions match TRBD2. CDR3 length equals 17 residues. CDR3 coding DNA: TGTGCCAACAGTTTAATTGTTGCTAGCGGGTTACAAGAGACCCAGTACTTC. Translated: CANSLIVASGLQETQYF.

Many counts were recorded for this clonotype. V usage is TRBV20-1 and J usage is TRBJ2-3, with 9 bases identical to TRBD2. Looked up from germline, CDR1 is DFQATT and CDR2 is SNEGSKA (reference sequence). This CDR3 spans 14 amino acids. Trimming removed 5 bases from V and 2 bases from J; junction bases left unmatched: 5. CDR3 sequence reads: CSAQAGGLTDTQYF. The CDR3 DNA reads as TGCAGTGCTCAAGCGGGAGGACTCACAGATACGCAGTATTTT.

On this clonotype: A single base separates this from a much larger clone, so it may be a read error. The chain is built from TRBV4-3 and TRBJ1-2, with 7 bases identical to TRBD1. The V gene's germline CDR1 is LGHNA and CDR2 YSLEER. Trimming cost V 3 bases and J 4 bases; bases outside gene matches: 11. The CDR3 extends over 16 amino acids. The CDR3 protein is CASSQAETGFVYGYTF. CDR3 nucleotide sequence: TGCGCCAGCAGCCAGGCCGAGACAGGGTTTGTCTATGGCTACACCTTC.

The chain recombines TRBV7-2 with TRBJ1-1, with D unclear. Between the trimmed V and J ends, which lost 2 bases and 7 bases, there was a span of 14 bases. The V gene's germline CDR1 is SGHTA and CDR2 FQGNSA. The CDR3 loop spans 14 amino acids. The CDR3 protein is CASSLSTSVLEAFF. The CDR3 DNA reads TGTGCCAGCAGCTTATCCACATCAGTCCTTGAAGCTTTCTTT. The full variable domain, rest sourced from reference TRBV7-2 and TRBJ1-1, is GAGVSQSPSNKVTEKGKDVELRCDPISGHTALYWYRQSLGQGLEFLIYFQGNSAPDKSGLPSDRFSAERTGGSVSTLTIQRTQQEDSAVYLCASSLSTSVLEAFFGQGTRLTVV.

This clonotype was picked up many times. V and J are TRBV12-3 or TRBV12-4 and TRBJ2-1; 12 positions agree with TRBD2. There are 15 residues in the CDR3. V gave up 6 bases and J gave up 7 bases; unmatched junction bases: 7. CDR3 in amino acids: CASSFLAGGPNEQFF. The CDR3 DNA reads as TGTGCCAGCAGCTTCCTAGCGGGAGGGCCAAATGAGCAGTTCTTC.

This clonotype was seen at least ten times. V gene TRBV6-2 or TRBV6-3 combines with J gene TRBJ2-6, with 11 bases fitting TRBD2. In germline, CDR1 is MNHEY, CDR2 SVGEGT. The CDR3 sequence is 17 residues long. The J segment lost 2 bases and the V segment lost 6 bases, leaving 6 bases of the junction unmatched. Written as DNA, the CDR3 is TGTGCCAGCAGAAGACTAGCGGGAAGACCTGGGGCCAACGTCCTGACTTTC. Translated, it gives CASRRLAGRPGANVLTF.

At least ten counts were recorded for this clonotype. The chain employs TRBV6-2 or TRBV6-3 and TRBJ1-6, with a weak D call TRBD1 (6 bases). This CDR3 has 15 residues. V lost 6 bases and J 7 bases, leaving 16 bases between the germline ends. Germline V gene data show CDR1 as MNHEY and CDR2 as SVGEGT. CDR3 region: CASRLNTGRNSPLHF. DNA for the CDR3: TGTGCCAGCAGATTAAATACAGGGCGGAATTCACCCCTCCACTTT.

This clonotype was picked up many times. The gene calls are TRBV25-1 and TRBJ2-2; D is perhaps TRBD2 (6 bases). Trimming pared 3 bases from V and 5 bases from J, leaving 16 bases between. The germline CDR1 and CDR2 sequences are MGHDK and SYGVNS. This CDR3 contains 16 residues. Written as DNA, the CDR3 is TGTGCCAGCAGTGACCGGGACTCTGAGTGGACCGGGGAGCTGTTTTTT. The encoded protein is CASSDRDSEWTGELFF.

This clonotype was seen ten or more times. The CDR3 spells CSASQGRFEQYF. Written as DNA, the CDR3 is TGCAGTGCTTCTCAGGGGAGGTTTGAGCAGTACTTC. This chain links TRBV20-1 with TRBJ2-7; D is perhaps TRBD1 or TRBD2 (6 bases each). The V gene's germline CDR1 is DFQATT and CDR2 SNEGSKA (reference sequence). The V and J ends lost 5 bases and 7 bases respectively, with 15 bases between them. The CDR3 is made up of 12 amino acids.

This clonotype was counted ten times or more. The chain recombines TRBV20-1 with TRBJ2-3; either TRBD1 or TRBD2 may supply D (5 bases each). This CDR3 comprises 13 residues. Per the germline V gene, CDR1 is DFQATT and CDR2 is SNEGSKA (reference sequence). V lost 6 bases and J 2 bases, leaving 12 bases between the germline ends. As DNA, the CDR3 is TGCAGTGCGGGGGACGAGAACACAGATACGCAGTATTTT. It translates to CSAGDENTDTQYF.